Here is one TCR beta chain with its context. These data are taken from a study of beta chain features in type 1 diabetes. Across the study: Similarity in age, gender and cell yields was seen between patients and healthy donors.

The length of the CDR3 is 15 residues. The germline gives CDR1 SGHVS, CDR2 FQNEAQ. V lost 2 bases and J lost 4, with 13 bases in between. Every isolated RNA sample was fully reverse transcribed, so sequencing captured expressed TCRB transcripts. TCRdb's copy holds only in-frame clones and misses some; the assay was immunoSEQ multiplex PCR. In the table there are under 900,000 clones, roughly 15% of which are singletons. Post-sort purity exceeded 98% for all sorted populations. The chain couples TRBV7-8 to TRBJ2-3; D gene ambiguous. Specimen: naive CD4+ T cells from blood. The clonotype was recovered from a woman aged 18-29 years in good health. The CDR3 bases are TGTGCCAGCAGCTTAACCTGGTCTCTCGCAGATACGCAGTATTTT. Amino acids: CASSLTWSLADTQYF.